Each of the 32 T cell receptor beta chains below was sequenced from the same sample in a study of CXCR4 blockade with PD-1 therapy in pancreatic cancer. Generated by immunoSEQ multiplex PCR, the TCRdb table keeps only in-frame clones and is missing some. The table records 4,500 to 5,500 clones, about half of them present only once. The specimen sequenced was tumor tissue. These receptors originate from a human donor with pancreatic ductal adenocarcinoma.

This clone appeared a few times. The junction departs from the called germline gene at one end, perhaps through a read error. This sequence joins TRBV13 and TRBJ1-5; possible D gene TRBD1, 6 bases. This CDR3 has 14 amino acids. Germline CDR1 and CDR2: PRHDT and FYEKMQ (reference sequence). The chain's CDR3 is CASSLDRMEQPQHF. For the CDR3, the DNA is TGTGCCAGCAGTTTAGACAGGATGGAACAGCCCCAGCATTTT.

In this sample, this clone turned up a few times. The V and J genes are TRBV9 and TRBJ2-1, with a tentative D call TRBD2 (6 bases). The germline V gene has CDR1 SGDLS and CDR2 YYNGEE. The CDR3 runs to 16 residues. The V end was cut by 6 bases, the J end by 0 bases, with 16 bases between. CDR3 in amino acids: CASTSTKAGSYNEQFF. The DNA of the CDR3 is TGTGCCAGCACATCTACGAAAGCGGGCTCCTACAATGAGCAGTTCTTC.

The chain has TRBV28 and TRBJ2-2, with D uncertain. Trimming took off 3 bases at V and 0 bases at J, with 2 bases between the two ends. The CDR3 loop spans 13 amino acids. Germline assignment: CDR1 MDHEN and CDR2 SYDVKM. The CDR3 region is CASSFANTGELFF. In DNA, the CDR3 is TGTGCCAGCAGTTTTGCGAACACCGGGGAGCTGTTTTTT.

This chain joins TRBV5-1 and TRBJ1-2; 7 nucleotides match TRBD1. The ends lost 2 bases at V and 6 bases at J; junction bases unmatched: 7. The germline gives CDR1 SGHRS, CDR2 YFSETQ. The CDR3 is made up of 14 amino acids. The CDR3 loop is CASSFGTAEDGYTF. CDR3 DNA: TGCGCCAGCAGCTTTGGGACAGCAGAAGATGGCTACACCTTC.

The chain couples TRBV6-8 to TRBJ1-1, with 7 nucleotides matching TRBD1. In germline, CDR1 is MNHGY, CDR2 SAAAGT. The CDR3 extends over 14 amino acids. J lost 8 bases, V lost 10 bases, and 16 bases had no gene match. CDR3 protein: CAISQEGQSAEAFF. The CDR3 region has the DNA TGTGCCATCAGCCAGGAGGGACAGAGCGCCGAAGCTTTCTTT.

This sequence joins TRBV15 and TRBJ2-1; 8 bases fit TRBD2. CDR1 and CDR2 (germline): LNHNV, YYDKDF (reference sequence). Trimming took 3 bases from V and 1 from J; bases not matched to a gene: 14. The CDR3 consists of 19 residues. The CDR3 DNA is TGTGCCACCAGCAGTGGACGGGGGGGTACTAGCTCGTCCTACAATGAGCAGTTCTTC. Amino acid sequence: CATSSGRGGTSSSYNEQFF.

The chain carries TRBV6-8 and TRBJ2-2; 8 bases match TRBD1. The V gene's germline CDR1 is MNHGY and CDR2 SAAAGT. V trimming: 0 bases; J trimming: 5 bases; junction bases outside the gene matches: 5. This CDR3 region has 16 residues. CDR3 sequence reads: CASSYSGTGWTGELFF. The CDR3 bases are TGTGCCAGCAGTTACTCCGGGACAGGCTGGACCGGGGAGCTGTTTTTT.

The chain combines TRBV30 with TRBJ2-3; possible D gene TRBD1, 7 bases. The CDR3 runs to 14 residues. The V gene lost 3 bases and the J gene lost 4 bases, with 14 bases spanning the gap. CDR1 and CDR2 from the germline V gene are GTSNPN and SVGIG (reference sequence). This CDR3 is CAWRAGGLPDTQYF. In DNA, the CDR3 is TGTGCCTGGAGGGCAGGGGGGCTCCCAGATACGCAGTATTTT.

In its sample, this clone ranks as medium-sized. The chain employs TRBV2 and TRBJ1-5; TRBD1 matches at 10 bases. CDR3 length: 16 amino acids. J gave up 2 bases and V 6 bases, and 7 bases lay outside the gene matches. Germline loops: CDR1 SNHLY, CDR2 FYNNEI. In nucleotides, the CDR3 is TGTGCCAGCAGCGGGGGAGGGACAGGGGGCAATCAGCCCCAGCATTTT. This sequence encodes CASSGGGTGGNQPQHF.

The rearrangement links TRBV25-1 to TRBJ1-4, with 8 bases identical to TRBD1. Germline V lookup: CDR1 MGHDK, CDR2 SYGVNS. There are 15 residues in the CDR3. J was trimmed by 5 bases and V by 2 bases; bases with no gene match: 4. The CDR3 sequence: CASSERTGTNEKLFF. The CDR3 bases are TGTGCCAGCAGTGAAAGGACAGGGACGAATGAAAAACTGTTTTTT.

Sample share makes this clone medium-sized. CDR3 sequence reads: CASSYNKAITEAFF. DNA for the CDR3: TGTGCCAGCAGTTACAATAAAGCTATCACTGAAGCTTTCTTT. The chain is built from TRBV6-8 and TRBJ1-1; D is ambiguous. The V gene's germline CDR1 is MNHGY and CDR2 SAAAGT. V was pared by 2 bases and J by 4 bases, with 11 bases between. The CDR3 extends over 14 amino acids.

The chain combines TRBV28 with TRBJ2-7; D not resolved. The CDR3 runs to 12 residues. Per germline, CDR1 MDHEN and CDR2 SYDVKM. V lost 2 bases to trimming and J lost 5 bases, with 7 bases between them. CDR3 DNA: TGTGCCAGCAGTTTAAGGTTGAACGAGCAGTACTTC. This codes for CASSLRLNEQYF. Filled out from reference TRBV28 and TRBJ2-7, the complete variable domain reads DVKVTQSSRYLVKRTGEKVFLECVQDMDHENMFWYRQDPGLGLRLIYFSYDVKMKEKGDIPEGYSVSREKKERFSLILESASTNQTSMYLCASSLRLNEQYFGPGTRLTVT.

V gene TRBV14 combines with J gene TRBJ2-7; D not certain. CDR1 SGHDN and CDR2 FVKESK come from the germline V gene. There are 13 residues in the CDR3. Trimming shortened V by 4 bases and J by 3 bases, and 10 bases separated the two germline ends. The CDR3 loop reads CASSPDGYYEQYF. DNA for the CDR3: TGTGCCAGCAGCCCGGACGGATACTACGAGCAGTACTTC.

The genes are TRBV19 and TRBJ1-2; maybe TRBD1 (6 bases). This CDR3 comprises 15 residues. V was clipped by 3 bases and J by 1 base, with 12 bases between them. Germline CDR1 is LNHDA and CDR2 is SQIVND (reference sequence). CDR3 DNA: TGTGCCAGTAGTATCACTGGGGGCAGTAACTATGGCTACACCTTC. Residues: CASSITGGSNYGYTF.

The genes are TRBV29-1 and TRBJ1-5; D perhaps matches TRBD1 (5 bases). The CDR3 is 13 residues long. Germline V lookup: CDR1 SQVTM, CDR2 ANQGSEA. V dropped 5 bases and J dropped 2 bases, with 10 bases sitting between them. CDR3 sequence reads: CSVSGGGNQPQHF. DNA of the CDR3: TGCAGCGTTAGTGGAGGGGGCAATCAGCCCCAGCATTTT.

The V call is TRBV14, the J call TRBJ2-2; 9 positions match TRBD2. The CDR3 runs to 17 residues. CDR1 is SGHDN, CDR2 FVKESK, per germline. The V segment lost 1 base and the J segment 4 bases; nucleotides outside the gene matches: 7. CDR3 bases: TGTGCCAGCAGCCAAGTGCGGGGACTAGCCTTCACCGGGGAGCTGTTTTTT. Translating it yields CASSQVRGLAFTGELFF.

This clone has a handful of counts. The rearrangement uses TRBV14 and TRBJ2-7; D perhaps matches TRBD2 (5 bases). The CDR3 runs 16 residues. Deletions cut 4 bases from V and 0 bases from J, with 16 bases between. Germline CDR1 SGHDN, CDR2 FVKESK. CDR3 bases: TGTGCCAGCAGCCTCCGAGCGGCAAAGAGCTCCTACGAGCAGTACTTC. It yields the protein CASSLRAAKSSYEQYF.

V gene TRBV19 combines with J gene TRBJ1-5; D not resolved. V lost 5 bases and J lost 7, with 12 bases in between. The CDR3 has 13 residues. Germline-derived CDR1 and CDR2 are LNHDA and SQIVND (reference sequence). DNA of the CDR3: TGTGCCAGTAGTTTATGGGAGGGCCAGCCCCAGCATTTT. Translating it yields CASSLWEGQPQHF. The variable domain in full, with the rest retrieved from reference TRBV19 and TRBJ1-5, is DGGITQSPKYLFRKEGQNVTLSCEQNLNHDAMYWYRQDPGQGLRLIYYSQIVNDFQKGDIAEGYSVSREKKESFPLTVTSAQKNPTAFYLCASSLWEGQPQHFGDGTRLSIL.

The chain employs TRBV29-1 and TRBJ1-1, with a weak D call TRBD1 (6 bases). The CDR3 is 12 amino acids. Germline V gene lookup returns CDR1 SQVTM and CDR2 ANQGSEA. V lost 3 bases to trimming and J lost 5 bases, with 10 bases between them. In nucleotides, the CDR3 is TGCAGCGTTGAGAGAGGGGGGACTGAAGCTTTCTTT. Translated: CSVERGGTEAFF.

CDR3 sequence (DNA): TGTGCCAGTAGTACAGACAGGAACTACGAGCAGTACTTC. Translation: CASSTDRNYEQYF. The gene calls are TRBV19 and TRBJ2-7; a weak D match, TRBD1 (6 bases). The CDR3 runs to 13 residues. V was trimmed by 4 bases and J by 3 bases, leaving 10 bases between them. Germline V gene lookup returns CDR1 LNHDA and CDR2 SQIVND (reference sequence).

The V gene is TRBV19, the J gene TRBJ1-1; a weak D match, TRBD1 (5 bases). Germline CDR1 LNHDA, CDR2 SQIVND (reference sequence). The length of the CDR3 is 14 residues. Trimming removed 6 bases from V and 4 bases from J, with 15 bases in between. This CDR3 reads CASRWGGGSTEAFF. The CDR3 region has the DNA TGTGCCAGTAGATGGGGGGGTGGTAGCACTGAAGCTTTCTTT.

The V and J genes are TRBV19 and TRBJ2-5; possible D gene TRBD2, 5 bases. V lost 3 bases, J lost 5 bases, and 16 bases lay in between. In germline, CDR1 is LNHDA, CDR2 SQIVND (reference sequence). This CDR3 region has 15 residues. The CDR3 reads CASSISARRQETQYF. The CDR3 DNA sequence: TGTGCCAGTAGTATTAGCGCCAGGCGCCAGGAGACCCAGTACTTC.

The CDR3 is CASSPPGTIDPIQYF. The CDR3 nucleotides read TGTGCCAGTAGCCCCCCCGGGACTATCGACCCCATTCAGTACTTC. V and J are TRBV19 and TRBJ2-4; 7 nucleotides align to TRBD2. The CDR3 sequence is 15 residues long. Germline CDR1 is LNHDA and CDR2 is SQIVND (reference sequence). The V segment lost 6 bases and the J segment 9 bases; nucleotides outside the gene matches: 14. The variable domain in full, completed from reference TRBV19 and TRBJ2-4, reads DGGITQSPKYLFRKEGQNVTLSCEQNLNHDAMYWYRQDPGQGLRLIYYSQIVNDFQKGDIAEGYSVSREKKESFPLTVTSAQKNPTAFYLCASSPPGTIDPIQYFGAGTRLSVL.

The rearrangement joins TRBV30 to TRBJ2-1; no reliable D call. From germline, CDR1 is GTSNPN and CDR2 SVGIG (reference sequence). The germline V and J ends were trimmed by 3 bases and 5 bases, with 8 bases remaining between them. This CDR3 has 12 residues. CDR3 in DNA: TGTGCCTGGAGCCTTAGCCACAATGAGCAGTTCTTC. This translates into CAWSLSHNEQFF.

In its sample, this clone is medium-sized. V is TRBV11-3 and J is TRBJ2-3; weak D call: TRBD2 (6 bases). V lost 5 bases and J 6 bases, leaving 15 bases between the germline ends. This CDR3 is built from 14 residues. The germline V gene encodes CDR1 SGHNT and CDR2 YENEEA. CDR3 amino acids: CASSQQTRRDTQYF. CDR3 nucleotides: TGTGCCAGCAGCCAACAGACTAGGAGGGATACGCAGTATTTT.

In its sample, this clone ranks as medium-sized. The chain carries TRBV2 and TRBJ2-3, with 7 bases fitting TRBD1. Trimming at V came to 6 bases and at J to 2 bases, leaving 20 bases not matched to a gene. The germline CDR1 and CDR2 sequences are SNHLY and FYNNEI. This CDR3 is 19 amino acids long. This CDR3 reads CASSLRRILGDSDTDTQYF. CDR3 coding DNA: TGTGCCAGCAGCTTACGACGGATTCTTGGGGACAGCGACACAGATACGCAGTATTTT.

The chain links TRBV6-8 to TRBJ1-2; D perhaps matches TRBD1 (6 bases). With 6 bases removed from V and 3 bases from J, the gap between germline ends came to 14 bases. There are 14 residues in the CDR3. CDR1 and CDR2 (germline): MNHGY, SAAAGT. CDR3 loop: CASRGQPPDYGYTF. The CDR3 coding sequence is TGTGCCAGCAGAGGACAGCCCCCTGACTATGGCTACACCTTC.

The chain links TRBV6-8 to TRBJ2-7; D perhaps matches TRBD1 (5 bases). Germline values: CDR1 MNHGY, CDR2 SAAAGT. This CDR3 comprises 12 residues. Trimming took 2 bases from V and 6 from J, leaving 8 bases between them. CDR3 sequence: CASSYNGAEQYF. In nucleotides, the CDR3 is TGTGCCAGCAGTTACAATGGGGCCGAGCAGTACTTC.

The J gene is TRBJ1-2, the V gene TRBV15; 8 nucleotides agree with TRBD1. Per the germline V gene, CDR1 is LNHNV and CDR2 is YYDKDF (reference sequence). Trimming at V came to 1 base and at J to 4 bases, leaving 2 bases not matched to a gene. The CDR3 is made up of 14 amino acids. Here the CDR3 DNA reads TGTGCCACCAGCAGAGTTGACAGGGGCTATGGCTACACCTTC. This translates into CATSRVDRGYGYTF.

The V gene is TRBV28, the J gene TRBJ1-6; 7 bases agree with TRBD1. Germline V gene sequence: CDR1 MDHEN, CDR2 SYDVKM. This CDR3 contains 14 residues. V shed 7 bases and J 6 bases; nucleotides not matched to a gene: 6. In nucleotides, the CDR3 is TGTGCCAGCAATCCAGGGGGATCTAATTCACCCCTCCACTTT. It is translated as CASNPGGSNSPLHF.

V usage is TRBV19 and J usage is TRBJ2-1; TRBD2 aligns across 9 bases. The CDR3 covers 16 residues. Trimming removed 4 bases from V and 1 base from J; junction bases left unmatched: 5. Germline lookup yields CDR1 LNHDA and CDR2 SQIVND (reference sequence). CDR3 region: CASSTLAGLSYNEQFF. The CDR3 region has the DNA TGTGCCAGTAGTACCCTAGCGGGGTTATCCTACAATGAGCAGTTCTTC.

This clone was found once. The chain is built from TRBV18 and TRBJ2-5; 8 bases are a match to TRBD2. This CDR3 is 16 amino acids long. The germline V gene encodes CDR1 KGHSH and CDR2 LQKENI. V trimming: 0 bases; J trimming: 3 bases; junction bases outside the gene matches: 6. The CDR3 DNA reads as TGTGCCAGCTCACCACCTAGCGGGACCAGGGAAGAGACCCAGTACTTC. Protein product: CASSPPSGTREETQYF.